A selection of T cell receptor beta chains follows, all from one sample in a study of blood T cell repertoires in COVID-19. TCRdb's table, derived via immunoSEQ multiplex PCR, lists solely in-frame clones and lacks some. This sample has around 200,000 clones, with 75% to 90% found just once. The specimen was PBMCs or T cells enriched from blood (not recorded which). Receptors were obtained from a woman aged 40-49 years with acute COVID-19. CDR3s include the opening cysteine and the closing phenylalanine or tryptophan. A D gene is named only where the DNA matches it firmly. A row's size may be missing; if present it is once, few, many or a size class.

CDR3 DNA	CDR3 protein	V gene	clone size	J gene	D gene
TGTGCCAGCAGTTTTGGGCCTAACTACGAGCAGTACTTC	CASSFGPNYEQYF	TRBV27	NA	TRBJ2-7	NA
TGCAGCGTTGAAGAGGGCCACGTACCCCAGAGCTACACCTTC	CSVEEGHVPQSYTF	TRBV29-1	NA	TRBJ1-2	NA
TGTGCCAGCAGTTACGAGGTGGATACGCAGTATTTT	CASSYEVDTQYF	TRBV6-2/TRBV6-3	NA	TRBJ2-3	NA
TGTGCCAGTAGTATAGGGGGACAGAGGGACATTCAGTACTTC	CASSIGGQRDIQYF	TRBV19	NA	TRBJ2-4	TRBD1
TGTGCCAGCAGCCAGGAGCGGGGGCATTCCTACAATGAGCAGTTCTTC	CASSQERGHSYNEQFF	TRBV4-2	NA	TRBJ2-1	TRBD2
TGTGCCAGCAGCTTAGAGGGGCTGTTCGGCACTGAAGCTTTCTTT	CASSLEGLFGTEAFF	TRBV7-9	NA	TRBJ1-1	NA
TGTGCCAGCAGCAAATCAGGTTGGAATCAGCCCCAGCATTTT	CASSKSGWNQPQHF	TRBV21-1	once	TRBJ1-5	NA
TGTGCCAGCAGCGTAAGAGCAGGGGCTGGCACTGAAGCTTTCTTT	CASSVRAGAGTEAFF	TRBV9	NA	TRBJ1-1	NA
TGTGCCAGCAGTTACTCCGGACTAAGAAACACCGGGGAGCTGTTTTTT	CASSYSGLRNTGELFF	TRBV6-5	NA	TRBJ2-2	NA
TGTGCCAGTTCGGGACAGGGGTTCCAAGAGACCCAGTACTTC	CASSGQGFQETQYF	TRBV27	once	TRBJ2-5	TRBD1
TGTGCCAGCAGTTACGGAACTCCGGGGGATTCACCCCTCCACTTT	CASSYGTPGDSPLHF	TRBV6-5	NA	TRBJ1-6	NA
TGTGCCAGCAGTTACTCGAACACACCCCCTAACTATGGCTACACCTTC	CASSYSNTPPNYGYTF	TRBV6-2/TRBV6-3	NA	TRBJ1-2	NA
TGTGCCAGCAGCACCATTCCGGGACTAGCACAGAACGAGCAGTACTTC	CASSTIPGLAQNEQYF	TRBV5-5	NA	TRBJ2-7	TRBD2
TGTGCCAGTAGTAACGGCCTCTACGACAGGATCGAAAACTATGGCTACACCTTC	CASSNGLYDRIENYGYTF	TRBV19	NA	TRBJ1-2	NA
TGTGCCAGCAGCCAAGATTCGTATATAGGACAGGGAAACACCGGGGAGCTGTTTTTT	CASSQDSYIGQGNTGELFF	TRBV3-1/TRBV3-2	NA	TRBJ2-2	TRBD1
TGTGCCAGCAGCCTCGAGCGACTAGCGGGAGGGACCGGGGAGCTGTTTTTT	CASSLERLAGGTGELFF	TRBV5-4	NA	TRBJ2-2	TRBD2
TGCGCCAGCAGCCGTAGACAGGGGGCTTACTACAATGAGCAGTTCTTC	CASSRRQGAYYNEQFF	TRBV4-1	NA	TRBJ2-1	TRBD1
TGTGCCGGAACTAGCGGCAACACAGATACGCAGTATTTT	CAGTSGNTDTQYF	TRBV6-6	NA	TRBJ2-3	TRBD2
TGTGCCAGCAGCTTGTTTGCAGAAAATGAGCAGTTCTTC	CASSLFAENEQFF	TRBV11-1	NA	TRBJ2-1	NA
TGTGCCACCAGCGCCGGGACATGGTACCGAGATACGCAGTATTTT	CATSAGTWYRDTQYF	TRBV24-1	NA	TRBJ2-3	NA
TGCGCCAGCAGACCGCATGGACAGGGGACTTGGAACACTGAAGCTTTCTTT	CASRPHGQGTWNTEAFF	TRBV5-1	once	TRBJ1-1	TRBD1
TGTGCCAGCAGCGCCCCAGGGACTAGCGCCAGGGGAGGCAGCTCCTACAATGAGCAGTTCTTC	CASSAPGTSARGGSSYNEQFF	TRBV9	NA	TRBJ2-1	TRBD2
TGTGCCAGCAGCGCGGGAGGACTAGCGGGGGGGCCTTCAGGAGAGACCCAGTACTTC	CASSAGGLAGGPSGETQYF	TRBV9	NA	TRBJ2-5	TRBD2
TGTGCCAGCAGCCAAGGGACTAGCGGGAGATACGAGCAGTACTTC	CASSQGTSGRYEQYF	TRBV3-1/TRBV3-2	NA	TRBJ2-7	TRBD2
TGCGCCAGCAGCTTGGCCTTGGGACACAACAATGAGCAGTTCTTC	CASSLALGHNNEQFF	TRBV5-1	few	TRBJ2-1	NA
TGCGCCAGCAGCCAAGAACCAGGGCTCGAAAAACTGTTTTTT	CASSQEPGLEKLFF	TRBV4-3	NA	TRBJ1-4	NA
TGTGCCAGCAGCGTAGGTCGTCCGGGGGGAGTACAAGAGACCCAGTACTTC	CASSVGRPGGVQETQYF	TRBV9	NA	TRBJ2-5	TRBD2
TGTGCCAGCAGTGGCAAGGCCGGCAGGGGGATCTTAGGCAATCAGCCCCAGCATTTT	CASSGKAGRGILGNQPQHF	TRBV6-1	NA	TRBJ1-5	TRBD1
TGTGCCAGCAGGGGACATTCGTCCTCTGGAAACACCATATATTTT	CASRGHSSSGNTIYF	TRBV2	once	TRBJ1-3	NA
TGCAGCGTGGCGGGACAGGGTAATAATGAGCAGTTCTTC	CSVAGQGNNEQFF	TRBV29-1	NA	TRBJ2-1	TRBD1
TGTGCCAGCAGTTCCCCTAGGGACAGCACCCCTAACTATGGCTACACCTTC	CASSSPRDSTPNYGYTF	TRBV28	NA	TRBJ1-2	TRBD1
TGTGCCAGCAGCCCCTTGGGTCAGGGTAATTATGGCTACACCTTC	CASSPLGQGNYGYTF	TRBV14	NA	TRBJ1-2	NA
TGTGCCAGCAGTTACTCTCGCGGGGGGGCGAATGAGCAGTTCTTC	CASSYSRGGANEQFF	TRBV6-6	NA	TRBJ2-1	TRBD2
TGTGCCAGCAGCGTAGAAAGCTACGGACTAGCATACAATGAGCAGTTCTTC	CASSVESYGLAYNEQFF	TRBV9	NA	TRBJ2-1	TRBD2
TGTGCCAGCAGTGACGCTAACAGGGGCACCTACGAGCAGTACTTC	CASSDANRGTYEQYF	TRBV25-1	few	TRBJ2-7	TRBD1
TGTGCCAGCAGTCCCAGGACTAGCGGGAGAACTGGGGCCAACGTCCTGACTTTC	CASSPRTSGRTGANVLTF	TRBV28	NA	TRBJ2-6	TRBD2
TGTGCCAGCAGCTTCACAGGGAACACTGAAGCTTTCTTT	CASSFTGNTEAFF	TRBV7-3	NA	TRBJ1-1	NA
TGCAGCGTCCCCACAGGGGGCGCAGGTTATGAAAAACTGTTTTTT	CSVPTGGAGYEKLFF	TRBV29-1	once	TRBJ1-4	TRBD1
TGTGCCAGCAGTTTAAAACAGGGTTCCTCCTACGAGCAGTACTTC	CASSLKQGSSYEQYF	TRBV6-5	NA	TRBJ2-7	NA
TGCGCCAGCAGCCCCCGATGGGGGGGTCCCACTGCAGGGGCCAACGTCCTGACTTTC	CASSPRWGGPTAGANVLTF	TRBV4-1	NA	TRBJ2-6	TRBD2
TGTGCCAGCAGCTTAGTTCGGGTTAGCTCCTACAATGAGCAGTTCTTC	CASSLVRVSSYNEQFF	TRBV7-2	once	TRBJ2-1	NA
TGTGCCTGGAGTGTACAGGACAGTAGTCCAGCGGGAGATAGCACAGATACGCAGTATTTT	CAWSVQDSSPAGDSTDTQYF	TRBV30	NA	TRBJ2-3	TRBD2
TGTGCCACCATTTTCGGAGGACAGGAAATCTATGGCTACACCTTC	CATIFGGQEIYGYTF	TRBV5-8	NA	TRBJ1-2	TRBD1
TGTGCCAGCAGGAAAGGGGGCACTGAAGCTTTCTTT	CASRKGGTEAFF	TRBV27	NA	TRBJ1-1	NA
TGTGCCAGCAATCAGGGCCAGAATGAAAAACTGTTTTTT	CASNQGQNEKLFF	TRBV2	NA	TRBJ1-4	NA
TGCGCCAGCACGGGGACTAGCGGCTACAATGAGCAGTTCTTC	CASTGTSGYNEQFF	TRBV10-1	NA	TRBJ2-1	TRBD2
TGTGCCAGCAGCTCCCCTATGACAGGGGCGGAGACCCAGTACTTC	CASSSPMTGAETQYF	TRBV5-4	few	TRBJ2-5	TRBD1
TGTGCCAGCAGCTCACCGGGCGGGGCGCGGGGGGCTAATGAAAAACTGTTTTTT	CASSSPGGARGANEKLFF	TRBV11-2	NA	TRBJ1-4	NA
TGCGCCAGCAGCTCGGACAGCACCTACGAGCAGTACTTC	CASSSDSTYEQYF	TRBV5-1	NA	TRBJ2-7	NA
TGTGCCAGCAGCCAAGATCCCACAGGGGGTCCATATAGCTCTGGAAACACCATATATTTT	CASSQDPTGGPYSSGNTIYF	TRBV3-1/TRBV3-2	once	TRBJ1-3	TRBD1
TGTGCCACCAGCAGAGATCCTGGGCCAGAGACCCAGTACTTC	CATSRDPGPETQYF	TRBV15	NA	TRBJ2-5	NA
TGTGCCAGCAGCTTGACACAGGGCTACGAGCAGTACTTC	CASSLTQGYEQYF	TRBV5-4	NA	TRBJ2-7	NA